This T cell receptor (beta chain) was captured in a study of glioma-infiltrating T cells after dendritic cell vaccination. In the case of this clone: Its antigen is currently unknown.

The germline gives CDR1 SGHRS, CDR2 YFSETQ. Trimming took off 1 base at V and 6 bases at J, with 9 bases between the two ends. CDR3 length: 13 amino acids. Amplification used 60 V beta primers and 13 J beta primers. Sequencing used immunoSEQ multiplex PCR; TCRdb keeps in-frame clones, though not all of them. The sample shows 75,000 to 100,000 clones, around 80% of them seen only once. Study-wide points: Estimated pretreatment TIL content predicted outcome after dendritic cell vaccination.

The receptor was isolated from a human donor with glioblastoma. This material consisted of blood, taken before dendritic cell vaccination. The genes are TRBV5-1 and TRBJ2-3; maybe TRBD1 (6 bases). The CDR3 here is CASSLTQGDTQYF. CDR3 in DNA: TGCGCCAGCAGCTTGACACAGGGTGATACGCAGTATTTT.